These 30 T cell receptor beta chains share one sample of origin, sequenced in a study of blood T cell repertoires in COVID-19. Libraries were prepared by immunoSEQ multiplex PCR; TCRdb keeps only in-frame clonotypes and omits some of them. The sample consists of roughly 53,000 clones, approximately 90% of them appearing once. Sequencing was performed on peripheral blood. All receptors derive from a man older than 75 with acute or convalescent COVID-19.

Comment on this clone: At the DNA level, this CDR3 is encoded by other sequences in the same sample as well. The rearrangement links TRBV9 to TRBJ1-3; D not certain. V lost 5 bases and J 0 bases, leaving 9 bases between the germline ends. CDR1 and CDR2 from the germline V gene are SGDLS and YYNGEE. This CDR3 has 14 amino acids. CDR3 loop: CASSLSLSGNTIYF. The CDR3 DNA follows: TGTGCCAGCAGTCTGAGTCTCTCTGGAAACACCATATATTTT.

The genes are TRBV5-1 and TRBJ2-5; the match to TRBD2 covers 11 bases. Germline lookup yields CDR1 SGHRS and CDR2 YFSETQ. Trimming took 5 bases from V and 5 from J; bases not matched to a gene: 14. This CDR3 contains 17 residues. This chain's CDR3 is CASREASGGSLRETQYF. CDR3 nucleotides: TGCGCCAGCAGGGAGGCTAGCGGGGGGTCCCTCCGGGAGACCCAGTACTTC.

As to this clone: Other DNA sequences in this sample translate to the same CDR3. In DNA, the CDR3 is TGTGCCAGCAGACCGGGACAGGGGATCTACGAGCAGTACTTC. This gives the protein CASRPGQGIYEQYF. The chain couples TRBV6-5 to TRBJ2-7; 10 bases align to TRBD1. This CDR3 has 14 amino acids. Trimming at V came to 6 bases and at J to 3 bases, leaving 5 bases not matched to a gene. Germline CDR1 and CDR2: MNHEY and SVGAGI.

This sequence joins TRBV7-9 and TRBJ2-3; 8 nucleotides agree with TRBD2. V was pared by 7 bases and J by 3 bases, with 12 bases of the junction left unmatched. CDR3 length: 16 residues. Germline V CDR1 and CDR2: SEHNR, FQNEAQ (reference sequence). In DNA, the CDR3 is TGTGCCAGCACTCTCCTCCTCGGGGGGGCAACAGATACGCAGTATTTT. It yields the protein CASTLLLGGATDTQYF.

This clone was seen only a few times. This chain links TRBV19 with TRBJ2-2; D not certain. CDR1 and CDR2 from the germline V gene are LNHDA and SQIVND (reference sequence). The V end lost 7 bases, the J end lost 4 bases, and 13 bases lay between the germline ends. The CDR3 length is 14 residues. The CDR3 spells CASMARLATGELFF. For the CDR3, the DNA is TGTGCCAGTATGGCGAGGTTGGCCACCGGGGAGCTGTTTTTT. The full variable domain, completed using reference TRBV19 and TRBJ2-2, is DGGITQSPKYLFRKEGQNVTLSCEQNLNHDAMYWYRQDPGQGLRLIYYSQIVNDFQKGDIAEGYSVSREKKESFPLTVTSAQKNPTAFYLCASMARLATGELFFGEGSRLTVL.

The gene calls are TRBV28 and TRBJ2-7; 9 bases line up with TRBD2. Germline values: CDR1 MDHEN, CDR2 SYDVKM. Trimming took 3 bases from V and 2 from J; bases not matched to a gene: 5. The CDR3 has 15 residues. The CDR3 DNA is TGTGCCAGCAGTTTCCAGCGGGGGGCCACCTACGAGCAGTACTTC. Translated, it gives CASSFQRGATYEQYF.

This clone turned up a few times. V is TRBV10-3 and J is TRBJ1-4; 8 bases match TRBD1. CDR1 and CDR2 from the germline V gene are ENHRY and SYGVKD. The ends lost 3 bases at V and 5 bases at J; junction bases unmatched: 11. The CDR3 spans 17 residues. The CDR3 sequence is CAISDSKAGGWNEKLFF. CDR3 bases: TGTGCCATCAGTGATTCCAAGGCAGGGGGCTGGAATGAAAAACTGTTTTTT.

The genes are TRBV15 and TRBJ2-3, with D perhaps matching TRBD1 (6 bases). The CDR3 loop spans 18 amino acids. Deletions cut 1 base from V and 4 bases from J, with 21 bases between. CDR1 and CDR2 (germline): LNHNV, YYDKDF (reference sequence). This chain's CDR3 is CATSRGLLGAGTADTQYF. In DNA, the CDR3 is TGTGCCACCAGCAGAGGGCTCCTGGGGGCAGGCACTGCAGATACGCAGTATTTT.

In its sample, this clone ranks as medium-sized (0.01 to 0.1%). J is TRBJ1-1 and V is TRBV5-1; 11 positions match TRBD1. Trimming took 4 bases from V and 11 from J; bases not matched to a gene: 7. The germline V gene encodes CDR1 SGHRS and CDR2 YFSETQ. This CDR3 is 13 amino acids long. The CDR3 DNA reads TGCGCCAGCAGCCCTGGACAGGGGGCAAAGGCTTTCTTT. Protein sequence: CASSPGQGAKAFF.

The chain combines TRBV5-8 with TRBJ1-2; D is unclear. The CDR3 contains 15 residues. The ends were cut back, 0 bases at V and 3 bases at J, with 12 bases in the middle. From germline, CDR1 is SGHTS and CDR2 YDEGEE. CDR3: CASSLGVRGDYGYTF. The CDR3 DNA sequence: TGTGCCAGCAGCTTGGGGGTGAGAGGCGACTATGGCTACACCTTC. The entire variable domain, with the rest obtained from reference TRBV5-8 and TRBJ1-2, is as follows: EAGVTQSPTHLIKTRGQQATLRCSPISGHTSVYWYQQALGLGLQFLLWYDEGEERNRGNFPPRFSGRQFPNYSSELNVNALELEDSALYLCASSLGVRGDYGYTFGSGTRLTVV.

This clone was detected a few times. The chain combines TRBV4-3 with TRBJ1-1; tentatively, D is TRBD1 (6 bases). The CDR3 runs 13 residues. The V end lost 4 bases, the J end lost 4 bases, and 10 bases lay between the germline ends. Germline CDR1 and CDR2: LGHNA and YSLEER. The CDR3 DNA reads TGCGCCAGCAGCCCCCTAGGGGGCACTGAAGCTTTCTTT. It encodes CASSPLGGTEAFF.

The CDR3 DNA follows: TGTGCCAGCAGCCCCCCGGACAGGGGGGGATCGGGCTACACCTTC. Encoded protein: CASSPPDRGGSGYTF. The chain employs TRBV3-1 (or the pseudogene TRBV3-2) and TRBJ1-2; 10 positions match TRBD1. Germline loops: CDR1 LGHDT, CDR2 YNNKEL (reference sequence). The CDR3 length is 15 residues. V was clipped by 4 bases and J by 8 bases; unmatched bases: 10.

This rearrangement joins TRBV27 to TRBJ2-5; 8 bases fit TRBD2. Germline V gene sequence: CDR1 MNHEY, CDR2 SMNVEV (reference sequence). V lost 2 bases to trimming and J lost 5 bases; unmatched junction nucleotides: 7. The CDR3 spans 15 residues. The CDR3 is CASSLAGGAWETQYF. The CDR3 nucleotides read TGTGCCAGCAGTTTAGCCGGGGGGGCTTGGGAGACCCAGTACTTC.

In this sample, this clone turned up a few times. The genes are TRBV7-8 and TRBJ2-3; D remains ambiguous. Germline lookup yields CDR1 SGHVS and CDR2 FQNEAQ. The CDR3 spans 14 residues. V lost 3 bases and J lost 4, with 11 bases in between. CDR3 nucleotides: TGTGCCAGCAGCTTGATACGGGTCCCAGATACGCAGTATTTT. Amino acids: CASSLIRVPDTQYF.

The V and J genes are TRBV18 and TRBJ2-5, with D possibly being TRBD2 (7 bases). V gave up 0 bases and J gave up 6 bases, with 14 bases separating them. Germline V CDR1 and CDR2: KGHSH, LQKENI. The CDR3 totals 15 residues. CDR3 loop: CASSPPEGGLKTQYF. For the CDR3, the DNA is TGTGCCAGCTCACCACCTGAGGGGGGGCTGAAGACCCAGTACTTC. The complete variable domain, with remaining parts taken from reference TRBV18 and TRBJ2-5, reads NAGVMQNPRHLVRRRGQEARLRCSPMKGHSHVYWYRQLPEEGLKFMVYLQKENIIDESGMPKERFSAEFPKEGPSILRIQQVVRGDSAAYFCASSPPEGGLKTQYFGPGTRLLVL.

The chain uses TRBV19 and TRBJ2-2, with TRBD1 as a possible D gene (5 bases). The CDR3 has 15 amino acids. Trimming shortened V by 6 bases and J by 4 bases, and 15 bases separated the two germline ends. The V gene's germline CDR1 is LNHDA and CDR2 SQIVND (reference sequence). The CDR3 nucleotides read TGTGCCAGTAGACACGAAGGGGTTAGCACCGGGGAGCTGTTTTTT. Residues: CASRHEGVSTGELFF. The entire variable domain, with the rest obtained from reference TRBV19 and TRBJ2-2, is as follows: DGGITQSPKYLFRKEGQNVTLSCEQNLNHDAMYWYRQDPGQGLRLIYYSQIVNDFQKGDIAEGYSVSREKKESFPLTVTSAQKNPTAFYLCASRHEGVSTGELFFGEGSRLTVL.

CDR3 protein: CASSGGARGHPYSPLHF. The CDR3 coding sequence is TGCGCCAGCAGTGGAGGAGCCAGGGGACACCCCTATTCACCCCTCCACTTT. The V gene is TRBV10-2, the J gene TRBJ1-6; TRBD1 might be the D (6 bases). CDR1 and CDR2 from the germline V gene are WSHSY and SAAADI. V gave up 4 bases and J gave up 8 bases, with 21 bases separating them. The CDR3 consists of 17 residues.

The rearrangement joins TRBV18 to TRBJ1-3; D is perhaps TRBD1 (5 bases). The V end was cut by 1 base, the J end by 1 base, with 11 bases between. The CDR3 length is 16 residues. The V gene's germline CDR1 is KGHSH and CDR2 LQKENI. The CDR3 nucleotides read TGTGCCAGCTCACCACAGGGGATTGGGTCTGGAAACACCATATATTTT. Its protein product is CASSPQGIGSGNTIYF.

The chain carries TRBV5-1 and TRBJ1-2, with 7 bases fitting TRBD1. Germline V gene lookup returns CDR1 SGHRS and CDR2 YFSETQ. This CDR3 spans 13 amino acids. The J segment lost 7 bases and the V segment lost 0 bases, leaving 3 bases of the junction unmatched. CDR3 sequence reads: CASSLDAGGGYTF. In DNA, the CDR3 is TGCGCCAGCAGCTTGGATGCAGGGGGTGGCTACACCTTC.

The chain couples TRBV7-9 to TRBJ2-6; TRBD1 matches at 12 bases. Trimming cost V 5 bases and J 0 bases; bases outside gene matches: 5. CDR3 length: 18 amino acids. Germline V gene sequence: CDR1 SEHNR, CDR2 FQNEAQ (reference sequence). The CDR3 nucleotides read TGTGCCAGCAGCACTGGGACAGGGGGCGGCTCTGGGGCCAACGTCCTGACTTTC. It specifies CASSTGTGGGSGANVLTF.

A single count supports this clone. At one of its ends the junction is not consistent with the germline gene, which may arise from a read error. The chain uses TRBV23-1 and TRBJ1-1, with D maybe TRBD1 (6 bases). TRBV23-1 is known as an ORF, though its function is uncertain. The CDR3 loop spans 17 amino acids. CDR3 in DNA: TGCGCCAGCATTCAACCCGAATGGGGGGGCAAGGACACTGAAGCTTTCTTT. Its translation is CASIQPEWGGKDTEAFF.

The chain recombines TRBV3-1 (or the pseudogene TRBV3-2) with TRBJ1-6; D not certain. CDR1 is LGHDT, CDR2 YNNKEL, per germline (reference sequence). The length of the CDR3 is 16 residues. Trimming took off 4 bases at V and 0 bases at J, with 10 bases between the two ends. The CDR3 coding sequence is TGTGCCAGCAGCCCTTGGGCGAGCTCCTATAATTCACCCCTCCACTTT. Amino acids: CASSPWASSYNSPLHF.

The V call is TRBV23-1, the J call TRBJ1-2, with D uncertain. TRBV23-1 is an open reading frame whose function is uncertain. CDR3 size: 15 residues. V lost 3 bases, J lost 0 bases, and 11 bases lay in between. In DNA, the CDR3 is TGCGCCAGCAGTCAGGGAGGTCAAGCTAACTATGGCTACACCTTC. Translation: CASSQGGQANYGYTF.

This clone was observed a few times. The chain combines TRBV6-5 with TRBJ2-7, with D perhaps TRBD2 (5 bases). This CDR3 spans 14 amino acids. Germline lookup yields CDR1 MNHEY and CDR2 SVGAGI. Trimming left V 8 bases short and J 6 bases short, with 20 bases between. DNA for the CDR3: TGTGCCAGCGCGGCGGGCGCCGGGGTATTCGAGCAGTACTTC. It codes for CASAAGAGVFEQYF.

The chain has TRBV5-6 and TRBJ2-5, with a possible D match to TRBD1 (6 bases). V lost 4 bases, J lost 5 bases, and 15 bases lay in between. The germline V gene has CDR1 SGHDT and CDR2 YYEEEE. This CDR3 is 14 amino acids long. This CDR3 reads CASSTGGVRETQYF. The CDR3 nucleotides are TGTGCCAGCAGCACTGGGGGCGTTAGGGAGACCCAGTACTTC.

The chain uses TRBV7-2 and TRBJ1-6, with 7 bases identical to TRBD1. With V trimmed by 1 base and J by 10 bases, 10 bases remained unmatched. The length of the CDR3 is 16 residues. Looked up from germline, CDR1 is SGHTA and CDR2 is FQGNSA. The CDR3 sequence: CASSLDGGGATSPLHF. The DNA of the CDR3 is TGTGCCAGCAGCTTAGATGGAGGGGGCGCAACATCACCCCTCCACTTT. Based on the CDR3 plus reference TRBV7-2 and TRBJ1-6, the full variable domain is GAGVSQSPSNKVTEKGKDVELRCDPISGHTALYWYRQSLGQGLEFLIYFQGNSAPDKSGLPSDRFSAERTGGSVSTLTIQRTQQEDSAVYLCASSLDGGGATSPLHFGNGTRLTVT.

The chain has TRBV19 and TRBJ1-2, with no clear D. Trimming pared 5 bases from V and 1 base from J, leaving 17 bases between. The CDR3 totals 16 residues. Germline CDR1 is LNHDA and CDR2 is SQIVND (reference sequence). The CDR3 DNA is TGTGCCAGTAGTCCTCCCCGGGGAGGGCTTAACTATGGCTACACCTTC. Its protein product is CASSPPRGGLNYGYTF.

The gene calls are TRBV5-6 and TRBJ1-3; TRBD1 matches at 9 bases. V lost 4 bases and J lost 2; bases outside the gene matches: 13. Germline V lookup: CDR1 SGHDT, CDR2 YYEEEE. This CDR3 contains 18 residues. The CDR3 sequence: CASSLPTGGYSTGNTIYF. The CDR3 nucleotides read TGTGCCAGCAGCCTCCCGACAGGGGGATACTCCACTGGAAACACCATATATTTT.

The V and J genes are TRBV6-1 and TRBJ2-2; 10 positions match TRBD1. Trimming at V came to 6 bases and at J to 1 base, leaving 8 bases not matched to a gene. CDR3 length: 17 residues. The V gene's germline CDR1 is MNHNS and CDR2 SASEGT. CDR3 loop: CASSERTGGRNTGELFF. CDR3 DNA sequence: TGTGCCAGCAGCGAACGGACAGGGGGGAGGAACACCGGGGAGCTGTTTTTT.

The V call is TRBV10-2, the J call TRBJ2-7; no clear D gene. In germline, CDR1 is WSHSY, CDR2 SAAADI. The CDR3 spans 11 residues. The V end was cut by 5 bases, the J end by 4 bases, with 6 bases between. The CDR3 loop reads CASSTQYEQYF. The CDR3 nucleotides read TGCGCCAGCAGTACCCAGTACGAGCAGTACTTC.